The present T cell receptor (beta chain) was sequenced within a study of T cell responses to AZD1222 COVID-19 vaccine. A single count supports this clone. What it binds is unknown. Clones were sequenced by immunoSEQ multiplex PCR, and TCRdb holds only the in-frame ones, with some missing. The profile shows 89,000 or so clones, 80% to 90% of them singletons. Study findings and constraints: Scientists sampled the repertoires only once the peak T cell response had passed. The breadth and depth of Spike-specific TCRs increased once two AZD1222 doses had been given. A mostly white British donor set with more females was recruited, and clonal diversity was possibly underestimated.

There are 18 residues in the CDR3. V gave up 4 bases and J gave up 4 bases, with 24 bases separating them. CDR1 is LGHNA, CDR2 YNFKEQ, per germline. This chain uses TRBV4-2 with TRBJ2-3; perhaps D is TRBD1 or TRBD2 (5 bases each). Sample: peripheral blood, taken on day 0 of AZD1222 vaccination. The sequence was collected from an adult in good health. In nucleotides, the CDR3 is TGTGCCAGCAGCCCGGGGACCAGACCCGGGACGAGGGCAGATACGCAGTATTTT. Its translation: CASSPGTRPGTRADTQYF.